These 6 T cell receptor beta chains were sequenced from one sample in a study of cytomegalovirus exposure and HLA in healthy donors (TCRdb year 2017). The library came from the immunoSEQ multiplex PCR assay. For the multiplex PCR, a mixture combining 60 forward primers for TCR Vbeta segments and 13 reverse primers for TCR Jbeta segments was used. TCRdb mirrors the immuneACCESS table, restricted to in-frame sequences. Some clones are absent from its copies; in checked studies, under half trace to an unresolved V gene, and the reason for the others is unknown. Here the sample has roughly 100,000 clones; over 65% occur a single time. The ten largest clones represent roughly 8% of the sample. The sequenced sample was PBMCs. These receptors originate from a man aged 35 to 55 in good health and CMV-seropositive.

The V gene is TRBV27, the J gene TRBJ2-7; 7 bases are shared with TRBD1. Looked up from germline, CDR1 is MNHEY and CDR2 is SMNVEV (reference sequence). The J segment lost 1 base and the V segment lost 5 bases, leaving 5 bases of the junction unmatched. The CDR3 has 14 amino acids. CDR3 in amino acids: CASSDGQASYEQYF. CDR3 bases: TGTGCCAGCAGTGACGGACAGGCTTCCTACGAGCAGTACTTC.

The chain links TRBV13 to TRBJ2-2, with D perhaps matching TRBD1 (6 bases). Germline V gene sequence: CDR1 PRHDT, CDR2 FYEKMQ (reference sequence). The CDR3 is 16 residues long. Deletions cut 1 base from V and 5 bases from J, with 14 bases between. The CDR3 here is CASSLASDSRTGELFF. CDR3 in DNA: TGTGCCAGCAGCTTAGCGTCGGACAGTAGAACCGGGGAGCTGTTTTTT.

The chain links TRBV27 to TRBJ2-7; the match to TRBD2 covers 10 bases. The junction had 11 bases not matched to a gene; V was cut back by 5 bases and J by 4 bases. This CDR3 is 16 amino acids long. CDR1 and CDR2 (germline): MNHEY, SMNVEV (reference sequence). In DNA, the CDR3 is TGTGCCAGCAGTGCCCCCCGGACTAGCGGTGTTTACGAGCAGTACTTC. Translation: CASSAPRTSGVYEQYF.

The genes are TRBV7-2 and TRBJ1-1, with 7 bases fitting TRBD1. The CDR3 covers 13 residues. The germline gives CDR1 SGHTA, CDR2 FQGNSA. With 7 bases clipped from V and 5 bases from J, the junction kept 7 bases outside the gene matches. Here the CDR3 reads CASKGALRTEAFF. Written as DNA, the CDR3 is TGTGCCAGCAAGGGGGCCTTGAGGACTGAAGCTTTCTTT.

This clone has just one count. V usage is TRBV5-1 and J usage is TRBJ2-7; 7 bases agree with TRBD2. CDR3 length equals 15 residues. J lost 4 bases, V lost 4 bases, and 11 bases had no gene match. Germline V gene sequence: CDR1 SGHRS, CDR2 YFSETQ. CDR3 sequence reads: CASSPQRSGTYEQYF. The CDR3 coding sequence is TGCGCCAGCAGCCCTCAGAGGAGCGGGACTTACGAGCAGTACTTC.

This clone was seen just once. The genes are TRBV6-5 and TRBJ1-2; perhaps TRBD1 as D (5 bases). Germline-derived CDR1 and CDR2 are MNHEY and SVGAGI. Trimming left V 8 bases short and J 7 bases short, with 14 bases between. The CDR3 covers 12 residues. The CDR3 region is CASLGGVGGYTF. As DNA, the CDR3 is TGTGCCAGCCTCGGAGGGGTGGGTGGCTACACCTTC.